The next 15 T cell receptor beta chains were all read from a single sample in a study of brain metastases from non-small cell lung cancer. Assay: immunoSEQ multiplex PCR; the TCRdb copy retains only in-frame clones and omits some. The sample gives 900 to 1,300 clones, roughly 86% of which show up once; 7.2% is in the top ten. Input material: tumor-adjacent normal tissue. The receptors shown here come from a donor at least 40 years old with non-small cell lung cancer.

V usage is TRBV5-4 and J usage is TRBJ1-2, with a tentative D call TRBD1 (5 bases). The CDR3 loop spans 13 amino acids. The V gene's germline CDR1 is SGHNT and CDR2 YYREEE (reference sequence). Trimming shortened V by 2 bases and J by 3 bases, and 8 bases separated the two germline ends. CDR3 in amino acids: CASSFGGDYGYTF. The CDR3 bases are TGTGCCAGCAGCTTCGGGGGAGACTATGGCTACACCTTC.

V usage is TRBV5-6 and J usage is TRBJ2-4; tentatively, D is TRBD1 (5 bases). Per germline, CDR1 SGHDT and CDR2 YYEEEE. The V gene lost 5 bases and the J gene lost 6 bases, with 15 bases spanning the gap. The CDR3 runs 14 residues. The CDR3 DNA is TGTGCCAGCAGGGTATATAGGGGCAGAAACATTCAGTACTTC. Its translation: CASRVYRGRNIQYF.

This chain connects TRBV9 to TRBJ1-1, with 7 nucleotides matching TRBD1. The CDR3 sequence is 14 residues long. The germline CDR1 and CDR2 sequences are SGDLS and YYNGEE. Unmatched junction bases numbered 5, after V lost 3 bases and J lost 3 bases. Here the CDR3 DNA reads TGTGCCAGCAGCGCCCGGGACAGTTACACTGAAGCTTTCTTT. Translated, it gives CASSARDSYTEAFF.

This clone came up a few times. The identical CDR3 is also encoded by other nucleotide sequences in the sample. This chain links TRBV6-5 with TRBJ2-3; 7 bases are a match to TRBD2. Germline CDR1 reads MNHEY; CDR2 reads SVGAGI. CDR3 length: 16 amino acids. The J segment lost 6 bases and the V segment lost 4 bases, leaving 13 bases of the junction unmatched. The CDR3 region has the DNA TGTGCCAGCAGTTCGTCCCGGGGCGGGGGAATGGATACGCAGTATTTT. It yields the protein CASSSSRGGGMDTQYF.

The chain combines TRBV4-3 with TRBJ2-3; TRBD2 might be the D (5 bases). In germline, CDR1 is LGHNA, CDR2 YSLEER. Deletions cut 0 bases from V and 4 bases from J, with 11 bases between. This CDR3 region has 15 residues. The CDR3 bases are TGCGCCAGCAGCCAAGATAGTGGGAGCTCAGATACGCAGTATTTT. Amino acid sequence: CASSQDSGSSDTQYF.

This CDR3 is CASSPPGQGAIYNEQFF. CDR3 sequence (DNA): TGTGCCAGCAGCCCGCCAGGACAGGGGGCAATCTACAATGAGCAGTTCTTC. V usage is TRBV7-9 and J usage is TRBJ2-1, with 11 positions matching TRBD1. Trimming removed 5 bases from V and 3 bases from J; junction bases left unmatched: 9. Germline CDR1 is SEHNR and CDR2 is FQNEAQ (reference sequence). This CDR3 has 17 residues.

The rearrangement links TRBV24-1 to TRBJ1-2; no reliable D call. The CDR3 spans 13 residues. The germline V gene encodes CDR1 KGHDR and CDR2 SFDVKD. With 6 bases removed from V and 4 bases from J, the gap between germline ends came to 11 bases. The CDR3 loop reads CATSPRDSYGYTF. The DNA of the CDR3 is TGTGCCACCAGTCCCCGGGATTCCTATGGCTACACCTTC.

The chain couples TRBV6-6 to TRBJ2-1; unclear D gene. V was pared by 0 bases and J by 8 bases, with 8 bases between. Germline V CDR1 and CDR2: MNHNY, SVGAGI (reference sequence). This CDR3 has 13 residues. DNA of the CDR3: TGTGCCAGCAGTTACTCAGATCCTGATGAGCAGTTCTTC. Protein: CASSYSDPDEQFF.

The V and J genes are TRBV27 and TRBJ2-2; tentatively, D is TRBD2 (8 bases). V lost 2 bases to trimming and J lost 5 bases, with 18 bases between them. The CDR3 length is 17 residues. Germline assignment: CDR1 MNHEY and CDR2 SMNVEV (reference sequence). CDR3 in amino acids: CASSLMTGGGDTGELFF. The CDR3 DNA is TGTGCCAGCAGTTTAATGACGGGAGGGGGCGATACCGGGGAGCTGTTTTTT.

The rearrangement links TRBV14 to TRBJ2-6; no reliable D call. Between the trimmed V and J ends, which lost 0 bases and 0 bases, there was a span of 15 bases. Looked up from germline, CDR1 is SGHDN and CDR2 is FVKESK. This CDR3 contains 19 residues. For the CDR3, the DNA is TGTGCCAGCAGCCAAGATGCTACAAGTACCCGCTCTGGGGCCAACGTCCTGACTTTC. Translated, it gives CASSQDATSTRSGANVLTF.

Points on this clone: Compared with germline, one end of the junction differs, possibly owing to a read error. The chain carries TRBV6-5 and TRBJ1-4, with D tentatively TRBD1 (5 bases). The CDR3 covers 12 residues. In germline, CDR1 is MNHEY, CDR2 SVGAGI. This chain's CDR3 is CASRGSAGTPIF. In DNA, the CDR3 is TGTGCCAGCAGAGGGTCTGCCGGGACCCCTATTTTT.

A single count supports this clone. This sequence joins TRBV6-5 and TRBJ1-4, with unresolved D. V gave up 5 bases and J gave up 0 bases, with 10 bases separating them. The CDR3 runs 15 residues. Germline loops: CDR1 MNHEY, CDR2 SVGAGI. CDR3 sequence: CASSPGQATNEKLFF. The CDR3 DNA reads as TGTGCCAGCAGTCCAGGCCAGGCAACTAATGAAAAACTGTTTTTT.

This sequence joins TRBV4-1 and TRBJ2-7, with D maybe TRBD1 (5 bases). The CDR3 covers 13 residues. V gave up 5 bases and J gave up 2 bases, with 10 bases separating them. Germline loops: CDR1 MGHRA, CDR2 YSYEKL. CDR3 amino acids: CASSYRLTYEQYF. CDR3 sequence (DNA): TGCGCCAGCAGCTACAGGTTAACCTACGAGCAGTACTTC.

The chain employs TRBV24-1 and TRBJ1-2; 8 bases fit TRBD1. This CDR3 contains 16 residues. Germline V gene data show CDR1 as KGHDR and CDR2 as SFDVKD. V shed 4 bases and J 4 bases; nucleotides not matched to a gene: 10. Written as DNA, the CDR3 is TGTGCCACCAGTGAGGGGAACAGGGGGTCTGGCTATGGCTACACCTTC. It is translated as CATSEGNRGSGYGYTF.

The chain combines TRBV3-1 (or the pseudogene TRBV3-2) with TRBJ2-1; D might be TRBD1 (5 bases). Trimming took 2 bases from V and 10 from J, leaving 15 bases between them. CDR1 and CDR2 (germline): LGHDT, YNNKEL (reference sequence). The CDR3 sequence is 14 residues long. CDR3 nucleotide sequence: TGTGCCAGCAGCCAAAACCTAGGGGCAGACGAGCAGTTCTTC. It is translated as CASSQNLGADEQFF.